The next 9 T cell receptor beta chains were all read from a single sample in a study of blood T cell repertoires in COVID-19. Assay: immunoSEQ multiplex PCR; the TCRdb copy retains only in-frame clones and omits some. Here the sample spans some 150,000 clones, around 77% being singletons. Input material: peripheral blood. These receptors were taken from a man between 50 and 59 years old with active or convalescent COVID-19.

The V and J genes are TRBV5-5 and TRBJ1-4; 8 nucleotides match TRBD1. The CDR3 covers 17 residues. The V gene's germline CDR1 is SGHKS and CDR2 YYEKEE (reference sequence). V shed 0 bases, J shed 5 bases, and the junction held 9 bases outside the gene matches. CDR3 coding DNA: TGTGCCAGCAGCTTGGCCGCGGGGACAGGACAAAATGAAAAACTGTTTTTT. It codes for CASSLAAGTGQNEKLFF.

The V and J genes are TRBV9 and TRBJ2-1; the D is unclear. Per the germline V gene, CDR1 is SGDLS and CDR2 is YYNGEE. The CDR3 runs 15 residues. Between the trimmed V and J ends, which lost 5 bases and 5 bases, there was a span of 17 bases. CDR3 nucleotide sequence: TGTGCCAGCAGTCTCATGACGGGTAACCACAATGAGCAGTTCTTC. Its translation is CASSLMTGNHNEQFF.

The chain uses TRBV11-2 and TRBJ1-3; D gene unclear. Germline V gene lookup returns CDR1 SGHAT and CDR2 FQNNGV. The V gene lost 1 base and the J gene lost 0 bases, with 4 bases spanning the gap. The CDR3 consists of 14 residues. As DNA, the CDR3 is TGTGCCAGCAGCTTAGGTAGCTCTGGAAACACCATATATTTT. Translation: CASSLGSSGNTIYF.

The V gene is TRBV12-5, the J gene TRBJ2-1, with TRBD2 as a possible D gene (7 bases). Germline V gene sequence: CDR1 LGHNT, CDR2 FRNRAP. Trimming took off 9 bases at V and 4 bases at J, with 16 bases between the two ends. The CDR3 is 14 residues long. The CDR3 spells CASGRGGDYNEQFF. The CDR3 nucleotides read TGTGCTAGCGGAAGGGGGGGCGATTACAATGAGCAGTTCTTC. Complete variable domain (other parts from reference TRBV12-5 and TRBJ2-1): DARVTQTPRHKVTEMGQEVTMRCQPILGHNTVFWYRQTMMQGLELLAYFRNRAPLDDSGMPKDRFSAEMPDATLATLKIQPSEPRDSAVYFCASGRGGDYNEQFFGPGTRLTVL.

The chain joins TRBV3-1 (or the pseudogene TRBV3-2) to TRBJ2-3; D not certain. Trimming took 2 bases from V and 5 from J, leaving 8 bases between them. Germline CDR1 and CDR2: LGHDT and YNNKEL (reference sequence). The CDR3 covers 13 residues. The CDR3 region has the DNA TGTGCCAGCAGCCAATGGCGAGGAGATACGCAGTATTTT. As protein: CASSQWRGDTQYF.

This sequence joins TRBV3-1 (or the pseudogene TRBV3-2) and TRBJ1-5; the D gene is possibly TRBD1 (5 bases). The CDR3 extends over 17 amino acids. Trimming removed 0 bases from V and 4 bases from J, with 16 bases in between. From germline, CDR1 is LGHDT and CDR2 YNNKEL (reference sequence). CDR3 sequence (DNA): TGTGCCAGCAGCCAAGACCCGGGCCGGGCAGGGAATCAGCCCCAGCATTTT. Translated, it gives CASSQDPGRAGNQPQHF.

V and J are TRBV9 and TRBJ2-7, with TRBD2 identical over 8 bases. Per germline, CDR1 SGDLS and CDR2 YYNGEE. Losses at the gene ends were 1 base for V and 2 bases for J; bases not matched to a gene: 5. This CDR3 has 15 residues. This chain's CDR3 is CASSVRYGRAYEQYF. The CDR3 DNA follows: TGTGCCAGCAGCGTAAGGTACGGGAGGGCCTACGAGCAGTACTTC.

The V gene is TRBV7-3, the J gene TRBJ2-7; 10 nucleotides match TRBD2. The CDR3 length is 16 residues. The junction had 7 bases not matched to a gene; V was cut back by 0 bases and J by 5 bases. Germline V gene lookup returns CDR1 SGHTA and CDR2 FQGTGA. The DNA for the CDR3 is TGTGCCAGCAGCTTAACAAGGAGCGGGAGGGCCCACGAGCAGTACTTC. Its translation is CASSLTRSGRAHEQYF. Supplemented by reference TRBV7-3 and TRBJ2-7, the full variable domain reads GAGVSQTPSNKVTEKGKYVELRCDPISGHTALYWYRQSLGQGPEFLIYFQGTGAADDSGLPNDRFFAVRPEGSVSTLKIQRTERGDSAVYLCASSLTRSGRAHEQYFGPGTRLTVT.

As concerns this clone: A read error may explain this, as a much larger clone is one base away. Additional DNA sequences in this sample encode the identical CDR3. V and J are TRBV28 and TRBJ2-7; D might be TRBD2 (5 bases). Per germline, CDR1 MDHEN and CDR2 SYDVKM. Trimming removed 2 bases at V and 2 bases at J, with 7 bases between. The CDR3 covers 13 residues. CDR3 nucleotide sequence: TGTGCCAGCAGTTTACCCGGGGCCTACGAGCAGTACTTC. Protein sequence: CASSLPGAYEQYF. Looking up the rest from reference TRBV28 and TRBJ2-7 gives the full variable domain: DVKVTQSSRYLVKRTGEKVFLECVQDMDHENMFWYRQDPGLGLRLIYFSYDVKMKEKGDIPEGYSVSREKKERFSLILESASTNQTSMYLCASSLPGAYEQYFGPGTRLTVT.